A selection of T cell receptor beta chains follows, all from one sample in a study of cytotoxic CD8 clonotypes in ibrutinib-treated CLL. Some clones are missing from TCRdb's copy, which holds only in-frame ones; the method was immunoSEQ multiplex PCR. The repertoire holds approximately 70,000 clones, with about nine tenths as singletons. The sample was PBMCs, taken after 12 months of ibrutinib treatment. The receptors were sampled from a human donor with chronic lymphocytic leukemia. Both conserved end residues are part of each CDR3. Each record gives: D gene, clone size, J gene, V gene, CDR3 protein, CDR3 DNA. The D gene is left open where the match is weak. Rows may omit the clone size; those that give it use once, few, many or a size class.

-,-,TRBJ1-1,TRBV28,CASSPHRQTYTEAFF,TGTGCCAGCAGTCCCCACCGACAGACTTACACTGAAGCTTTCTTT
-,-,TRBJ2-5,TRBV7-9,CASSLALPNRDKQETQYF,TGTGCCAGCAGCTTAGCGCTCCCGAACCGGGACAAACAAGAGACCCAGTACTTC
-,-,TRBJ2-1,TRBV27,CASSFGGLYNEQFF,TGTGCCAGCAGTTTTGGAGGGCTATACAATGAGCAGTTCTTC
TRBD1,-,TRBJ2-7,TRBV6-6,CASSRTGAYEQYF,TGTGCCAGCAGCCGGACAGGGGCCTACGAGCAGTACTTC
-,-,TRBJ2-7,TRBV29-1,CSVEGIAGQGTYEQYF,TGCAGCGTTGAAGGAATAGCGGGACAGGGAACCTACGAGCAGTACTTC
TRBD2,once,TRBJ2-3,TRBV7-3,CASSYSGSTDTQYF,TGTGCCAGCAGTTATAGCGGGAGCACAGATACGCAGTATTTT
-,-,TRBJ2-7,TRBV4-1,CASSQVHMWQGSYEQYF,TGCGCCAGCAGCCAAGTACATATGTGGCAGGGGTCCTACGAGCAGTACTTC
TRBD2,-,TRBJ2-1,TRBV7-3,CASSPGLAGVNEQFF,TGTGCCAGCAGCCCCGGACTAGCGGGAGTCAATGAGCAGTTCTTC
-,-,TRBJ2-3,TRBV7-3,CASSPTVRSGTDTQYF,TGTGCCAGCAGCCCCACCGTAAGGTCCGGCACAGATACGCAGTATTTT
TRBD1,-,TRBJ2-1,TRBV19,CASRTGTGENNEQFF,TGTGCCAGTAGAACCGGGACAGGGGAAAACAATGAGCAGTTCTTC
-,-,TRBJ1-5,TRBV19,CASSRTVWGQGQPQHF,TGTGCCAGTAGTAGGACAGTATGGGGACAAGGTCAGCCCCAGCATTTT
TRBD1,-,TRBJ1-2,TRBV19,CASRDSGTSNYGYTF,TGTGCCAGCCGGGACAGCGGTACTAGTAACTATGGCTACACCTTC
TRBD2,-,TRBJ2-1,TRBV7-2,CASSLASGGYNEQFF,TGTGCCAGCAGCTTAGCTAGCGGGGGTTACAATGAGCAGTTCTTC
-,once,TRBJ1-2,TRBV6-5,CASRDHRDGYTF,TGTGCCAGCAGAGATCACAGGGATGGCTACACCTTC
TRBD1,-,TRBJ1-1,TRBV5-4,CASRWTGRSEAFF,TGTGCCAGCAGGTGGACAGGGCGTAGTGAAGCTTTCTTT
-,-,TRBJ1-1,TRBV5-1,CASNVPFF,TGCGCCAGCAATGTTCCTTTCTTT
-,-,TRBJ2-7,TRBV2,CASSETYEQYF,TGTGCCAGCAGTGAGACCTACGAGCAGTACTTC
-,-,TRBJ2-7,TRBV5-1,CASSLDSASIYEQYF,TGCGCCAGCAGCTTGGATTCAGCTAGCATCTACGAGCAGTACTTC
-,-,TRBJ2-3,TRBV19,CASSMSLTDTQYF,TGTGCCAGTAGTATGTCTCTCACAGATACGCAGTATTTT
-,-,TRBJ1-1,TRBV7-9,CASSFGRANTEAFF,TGTGCCAGCAGCTTTGGGAGGGCGAACACTGAAGCTTTCTTT
TRBD2,-,TRBJ2-1,TRBV6-5,CASSSWTSGRNEQFF,TGTGCCAGCAGTTCGTGGACTAGCGGGAGGAATGAGCAGTTCTTC
TRBD2,-,TRBJ2-7,TRBV4-2,CASSQTSSGDYEQYF,TGTGCCAGCAGCCAAACGTCTAGCGGGGACTACGAGCAGTACTTC
-,-,TRBJ2-2,TRBV4-3,CASSQDSTGELFF,TGCGCCAGCAGCCAAGATTCCACCGGGGAGCTGTTTTTT
TRBD2,-,TRBJ2-3,TRBV30,CAWSVRLADTDTQYF,TGTGCCTGGAGTGTACGGCTAGCGGACACAGATACGCAGTATTTT
-,-,TRBJ1-1,TRBV7-6,CASSLTSYLNTEAFF,TGTGCCAGCAGCTTAACGTCCTATTTGAACACTGAAGCTTTCTTT
-,-,TRBJ2-7,TRBV4-3,CASSQVWGEGGSYEQYF,TGCGCCAGCAGCCAGGTTTGGGGCGAGGGGGGATCCTACGAGCAGTACTTC
-,-,TRBJ2-1,TRBV6-5,CASSYTMGRNNEQFF,TGTGCCAGCAGTTACACCATGGGTAGAAACAATGAGCAGTTCTTC
-,-,TRBJ2-7,TRBV7-9,CASSSRQATVDEQYF,TGTGCCAGCAGCTCCCGTCAAGCGACAGTGGACGAGCAGTACTTC
-,-,TRBJ1-4,TRBV23-1,CASSRCGVGQPLGTTNEKLFF,TGCGCCAGCAGCCGATGTGGGGTCGGACAGCCCTTGGGTACAACTAATGAAAAACTGTTTTTT
-,-,TRBJ2-7,TRBV6-5,CASSYSDASSSYEQYF,TGTGCCAGCAGTTACTCGGACGCCAGCAGCTCCTACGAGCAGTACTTC
-,-,TRBJ2-2,TRBV7-7,CATGLRRDNTGELFF,TGTGCCACGGGCCTACGGCGGGATAACACCGGGGAGCTGTTTTTT
TRBD1,-,TRBJ1-1,TRBV2,CASSTTLTGEGTEAFF,TGTGCCAGCAGTACAACATTGACAGGGGAAGGGACTGAAGCTTTCTTT
TRBD2,-,TRBJ2-1,TRBV7-3,CASGTTSGKNNEQFF,TGTGCCAGCGGAACTACTAGCGGGAAGAACAATGAGCAGTTCTTC
-,-,TRBJ1-2,TRBV28,CASSLSQGNYGYTF,TGTGCCAGCAGTTTATCCCAGGGCAACTATGGCTACACCTTC
TRBD1,-,TRBJ2-7,TRBV6-1,CASSEPGQGAYEQYF,TGTGCCAGCAGTGAGCCGGGACAGGGGGCCTACGAGCAGTACTTC
TRBD2,-,TRBJ2-2,TRBV11-1,CASSATGTSGSFTGELFF,TGTGCCAGCAGCGCCACCGGGACTAGCGGGAGTTTTACCGGGGAGCTGTTTTTT
-,-,TRBJ1-6,TRBV9,CASTPRENSPLHF,TGTGCCTCCACTCCCCGGGAAAATTCACCCCTCCACTTT
-,once,TRBJ2-7,TRBV11-3,CASSSRGGVVSYEQYF,TGTGCCAGCAGCTCACGAGGCGGGGTAGTATCCTACGAGCAGTACTTC
-,-,TRBJ2-5,TRBV7-9,CASSPPPGETQYF,TGTGCCAGCAGCCCCCCCCCGGGGGAGACCCAGTACTTC
-,-,TRBJ1-2,TRBV27,CASSLRGDYGYTF,TGTGCCAGCAGTTTACGGGGAGACTATGGCTACACCTTC
TRBD1,once,TRBJ1-1,TRBV5-5,CASSIPGTVLAFF,TGTGCCAGCAGCATACCCGGGACAGTATTAGCTTTCTTT
-,-,TRBJ1-2,TRBV27,CASSFGRGSGYTF,TGTGCCAGCAGTTTTGGGAGGGGGAGTGGCTACACCTTC
-,-,TRBJ2-2,TRBV6-5,CASSYNGVNTGELFF,TGTGCCAGCAGTTACAACGGGGTGAACACCGGGGAGCTGTTTTTT
TRBD1,-,TRBJ1-2,TRBV14,CASSQDLAGGNYGYTF,TGTGCCAGCAGCCAAGATCTGGCAGGGGGGAACTATGGCTACACCTTC
-,-,TRBJ2-1,TRBV19,CASSIGGVNNEQFF,TGTGCCAGTAGTATAGGCGGGGTCAACAATGAGCAGTTCTTC
TRBD2,-,TRBJ2-7,TRBV27,CASGSYSSGPTYEQYF,TGTGCCAGCGGAAGCTATTCTAGCGGGCCAACCTACGAGCAGTACTTC
-,-,TRBJ2-3,TRBV5-1,CASSLWGPPTDTQYF,TGCGCCAGCAGCTTGTGGGGGCCGCCGACAGATACGCAGTATTTT
-,once,TRBJ2-1,TRBV4-2,CASSQDLAANEQFF,TGTGCCAGCAGCCAAGATCTGGCAGCCAATGAGCAGTTCTTC
-,-,TRBJ2-5,TRBV7-6,CASREGETQYF,TGTGCCAGCCGGGAAGGAGAGACCCAGTACTTC
-,-,TRBJ1-5,TRBV5-8,CASSPWRDDRSGPQHF,TGTGCCAGCAGCCCATGGCGGGACGACCGGAGCGGGCCCCAGCATTTT
-,-,TRBJ2-5,TRBV28,CASSFGGSGETQYF,TGTGCCAGCAGTTTTGGGGGCTCCGGAGAGACCCAGTACTTC
-,-,TRBJ2-5,TRBV2,CASSESPRQQMTQYF,TGTGCCAGCAGTGAAAGCCCGCGGCAGCAAATGACCCAGTACTTC
-,-,TRBJ2-1,TRBV7-9,CASSLLALDSEQFF,TGTGCCAGCAGCTTATTGGCCCTGGACAGTGAGCAGTTCTTC
-,-,TRBJ2-2,TRBV9,CASTPGVRNTGELFF,TGTGCCAGCACCCCCGGGGTCAGGAACACCGGGGAGCTGTTTTTT
TRBD2,-,TRBJ2-5,TRBV2,CASRPRDYQGYETQYF,TGTGCCAGCAGACCCCGGGACTACCAAGGATACGAGACCCAGTACTTC
-,-,TRBJ1-4,TRBV7-6,CASSLVIRGGVLFF,TGTGCCAGCAGCTTAGTGATCCGGGGAGGGGTGCTGTTTTTT
-,-,TRBJ1-1,TRBV30,CAWSVLKVRGHTEAFF,TGTGCCTGGAGTGTACTTAAGGTGCGGGGGCACACTGAAGCTTTCTTT
-,few,TRBJ1-3,TRBV10-3,CAIGSGNTIYF,TGTGCCATCGGGTCTGGAAACACCATATATTTT
TRBD2,-,TRBJ2-1,TRBV5-1,CASSTGTSNGDEQFF,TGCGCCAGCAGCACCGGGACTAGCAACGGCGATGAGCAGTTCTTC
-,-,TRBJ1-2,TRBV19,CASSMNTNNTGTPYGYTF,TGTGCCAGTAGTATGAATACCAACAACACCGGGACACCCTATGGCTACACCTTC